The present entry profiles one TCR beta chain with its context. What it binds is not known. Healthy bone marrow donors made up the donors. With 60 Vbeta and 13 Jbeta primers, the PCR was carried out. Profiling relied on immunoSEQ multiplex PCR, and the TCRdb table lists in-frame clones only, not all of them. The sample totals about 200,000 clones. The data are from a study of cytomegalovirus exposure and HLA in healthy donors. General observations from the study: Accurate HLA-A and HLA-B prediction from TCR beta sequences was reported for most subjects. In an earlier analysis, about 87% or about 30%: the productive usage of most TCR beta V segments. A classifier reportedly called cytomegalovirus status with high sensitivity and specificity.

The sample was PBMCs. The clonotype was recovered from a boy between 5 and 17 years old in good health and CMV-seronegative.

The CDR3, as DNA: TGTGCCAGCAGCCCGGTTCGGGAAAACACCATATATTTT. It translates to CASSPVRENTIYF. V gene TRBV7-3 combines with J gene TRBJ1-3; no clear D. The CDR3 covers 13 residues. The germline V and J ends were trimmed by 5 bases and 6 bases, with 11 bases remaining between them. Germline CDR1 SGHTA, CDR2 FQGTGA.